The 8 T cell receptor beta chains presented below share a single source sample, sequenced in a study of cytomegalovirus exposure and HLA in healthy donors. It was with 60 Vbeta and 13 Jbeta primers that the PCR ran. The method was immunoSEQ multiplex PCR; TCRdb's version includes in-frame clones alone and lacks a portion of them. This table holds tens of thousands of clones, approximately 81% found once. Sequenced: PBMCs. Every receptor here comes from a woman between 50 and 59 years old in good health and CMV-seropositive.

The chain carries TRBV4-1 and TRBJ2-7; tentative D call: TRBD2 (6 bases). The CDR3 runs to 14 residues. Trimming took off 4 bases at V and 1 base at J, with 11 bases between the two ends. The germline gives CDR1 MGHRA, CDR2 YSYEKL. CDR3 sequence reads: CASSLLGGSYEQYF. CDR3 bases: TGCGCCAGCAGCCTTCTGGGAGGTTCCTACGAGCAGTACTTC.

This chain joins TRBV4-2 and TRBJ1-1; D is ambiguous. Germline assignment: CDR1 LGHNA and CDR2 YNFKEQ. Trimming cost V 0 bases and J 4 bases, with 9 bases left between them. This CDR3 comprises 14 residues. The CDR3 spells CASSQDAQVTEAFF. The CDR3 DNA reads TGTGCCAGCAGCCAAGATGCGCAGGTCACTGAAGCTTTCTTT.

CDR3 DNA sequence: TGCGCCAGGACATCCATGAACACTGAAGCTTTCTTT. It translates to CARTSMNTEAFF. The chain links TRBV23-1 to TRBJ1-1; no clear D. TRBV23-1 is treated as an ORF (open reading frame) with a function not yet certain. Trimming removed 9 bases at V and 0 bases at J, with 8 bases between. CDR3 size: 12 residues.

This rearrangement joins TRBV10-3 to TRBJ1-3; a possible D gene is TRBD1 (6 bases). CDR3 length: 14 amino acids. The germline CDR1 and CDR2 sequences are ENHRY and SYGVKD. Between the trimmed V and J ends, which lost 6 bases and 2 bases, there was a span of 11 bases. CDR3 loop: CAISRGPPGNTIYF. CDR3 DNA sequence: TGTGCCATCAGCAGGGGACCCCCTGGAAACACCATATATTTT.

This clone has just a few counts. This rearrangement joins TRBV2 to TRBJ1-1; 7 bases line up with TRBD1. The CDR3 has 13 amino acids. After removal of 6 bases from V and 3 bases from J, the junction contained 4 bases not matched to a gene. Per the germline V gene, CDR1 is SNHLY and CDR2 is FYNNEI. Here the CDR3 reads CASRPQGDTEAFF. In nucleotides, the CDR3 is TGTGCCAGCAGACCTCAGGGGGACACTGAAGCTTTCTTT.

The chain recombines TRBV29-1 with TRBJ1-1; TRBD1 aligns across 7 bases. Per germline, CDR1 SQVTM and CDR2 ANQGSEA. This CDR3 comprises 14 residues. V lost 7 bases to trimming and J lost 0 bases; unmatched junction nucleotides: 8. As DNA, the CDR3 is TGCAGCGGAGGACAGGTGACCATGAACACTGAAGCTTTCTTT. It codes for CSGGQVTMNTEAFF.

CDR3 DNA sequence: TGTGCCAGCAGTGACTCGGGCCTTGGATACGAGCAGTACTTC. Amino acids: CASSDSGLGYEQYF. The V and J genes are TRBV6-4 and TRBJ2-7; D not resolved. Germline-derived CDR1 and CDR2 are MRHNA and SNTAGT. CDR3 length equals 14 residues. V was cut by 0 bases and J by 4 bases, with 10 bases left in between.

The chain employs TRBV6-5 and TRBJ2-7; D is possibly TRBD1 (6 bases). The V end was cut by 5 bases, the J end by 2 bases, with 13 bases between. CDR3 length equals 14 residues. Germline V gene sequence: CDR1 MNHEY, CDR2 SVGAGI. CDR3 residues: CASSDAGAPYEQYF. The CDR3 DNA reads TGTGCCAGCAGTGATGCAGGGGCCCCCTACGAGCAGTACTTC.